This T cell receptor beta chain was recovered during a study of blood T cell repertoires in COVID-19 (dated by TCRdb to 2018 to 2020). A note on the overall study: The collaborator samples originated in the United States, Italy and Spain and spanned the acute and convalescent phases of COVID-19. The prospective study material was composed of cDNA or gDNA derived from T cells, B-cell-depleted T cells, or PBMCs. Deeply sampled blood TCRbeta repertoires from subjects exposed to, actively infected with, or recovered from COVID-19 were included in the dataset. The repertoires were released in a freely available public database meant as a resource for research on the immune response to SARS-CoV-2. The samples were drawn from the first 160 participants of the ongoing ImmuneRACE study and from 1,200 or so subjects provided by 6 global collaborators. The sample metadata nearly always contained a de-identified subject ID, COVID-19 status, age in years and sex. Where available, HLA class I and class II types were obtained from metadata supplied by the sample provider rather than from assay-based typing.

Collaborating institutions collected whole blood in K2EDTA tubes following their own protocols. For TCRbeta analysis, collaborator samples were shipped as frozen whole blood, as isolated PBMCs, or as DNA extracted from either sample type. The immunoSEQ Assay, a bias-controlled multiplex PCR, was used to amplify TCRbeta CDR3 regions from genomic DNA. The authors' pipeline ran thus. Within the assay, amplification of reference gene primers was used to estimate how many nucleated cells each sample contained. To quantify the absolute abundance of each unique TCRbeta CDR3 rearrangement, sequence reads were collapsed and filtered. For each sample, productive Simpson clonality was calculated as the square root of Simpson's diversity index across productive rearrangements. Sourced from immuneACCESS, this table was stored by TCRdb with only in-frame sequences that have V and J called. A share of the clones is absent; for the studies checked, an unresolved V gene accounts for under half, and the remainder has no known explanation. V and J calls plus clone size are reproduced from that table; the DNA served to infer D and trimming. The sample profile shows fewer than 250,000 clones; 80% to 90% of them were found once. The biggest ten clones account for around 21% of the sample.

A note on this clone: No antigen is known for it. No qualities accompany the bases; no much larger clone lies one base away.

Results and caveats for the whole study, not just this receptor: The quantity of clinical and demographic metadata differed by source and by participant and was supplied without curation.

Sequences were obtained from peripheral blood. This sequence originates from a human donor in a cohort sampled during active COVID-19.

This receptor has the CDR3 CASSLWGATEHTEAFF. In nucleotide form, the sequence is TGTGCCAGCAGCTTGTGGGGCGCTACGGAACACACTGAAGCTTTCTTT. The chain is encoded by TRBV5-6 joined to TRBJ1-1, and the D gene may be TRBD1, 5 bases matching. CDR1 SGHDT and CDR2 YYEEEE were looked up in the germline V gene. V lost 1 base and J lost 3 bases; the stretch between them is 16 bases long. Taken from cysteine to phenylalanine, the CDR3 has 16 residues. The only DNA kept is the CDR3, 48 bases in frame from the first base.